This passage covers 19 T cell receptor beta chains from one sample sequenced in a study of blood T cell repertoires in COVID-19. Sequencing was performed with immunoSEQ multiplex PCR; in TCRdb, only in-frame clones are kept and a portion is missing. In the table there are approximately 150,000 clones, 88% of which are singletons. The sample consisted of peripheral blood. These TCRs come from a human donor with COVID-19, enrolled during active disease. The donor label of this sample is uncertain.

J is TRBJ1-2 and V is TRBV18; 7 bases agree with TRBD1. The germline V gene has CDR1 KGHSH and CDR2 LQKENI. Trimming took 2 bases from V and 4 from J; bases not matched to a gene: 1. This CDR3 comprises 13 residues. CDR3 in amino acids: CASSPEGAYGYTF. In DNA, the CDR3 is TGTGCCAGCTCACCAGAGGGGGCCTATGGCTACACCTTC.

The chain is built from TRBV5-8 and TRBJ1-5; D uncertain. The CDR3 spans 17 residues. V dropped 4 bases and J dropped 3 bases, with 20 bases sitting between them. The germline CDR1 and CDR2 sequences are SGHTS and YDEGEE. Written as DNA, the CDR3 is TGTGCCAGCAGCCTCGTCCAGGCCGCGATCCCCAATCAGCCCCAGCATTTT. Translation: CASSLVQAAIPNQPQHF.

The chain uses TRBV7-9 and TRBJ1-2; a possible D gene is TRBD1 (5 bases). Germline CDR1 reads SEHNR; CDR2 reads FQNEAQ (reference sequence). This CDR3 region has 15 residues. V lost 0 bases and J lost 3, with 11 bases in between. The chain's CDR3 is CASSLAPRADYGYTF. CDR3 nucleotides: TGTGCCAGCAGCTTAGCGCCCAGGGCGGACTATGGCTACACCTTC.

The V call is TRBV4-1, the J call TRBJ1-1, with D tentatively TRBD1 (5 bases). Trimming cost V 4 bases and J 3 bases, with 12 bases left between them. Per the germline V gene, CDR1 is MGHRA and CDR2 is YSYEKL. This CDR3 is built from 14 residues. The CDR3 region is CASSLLPGDTEAFF. As DNA, the CDR3 is TGCGCCAGCAGCCTCCTACCGGGGGACACTGAAGCTTTCTTT.

The rearrangement joins TRBV25-1 to TRBJ2-7; 10 bases align to TRBD1. The CDR3 contains 17 residues. The trim removed 3 bases at V and 2 bases at J, leaving 10 bases unmatched. CDR1 is MGHDK, CDR2 SYGVNS, per germline. The CDR3 here is CASSDQEPGQGTYEQYF. CDR3 nucleotides: TGTGCCAGCAGTGATCAAGAACCGGGACAGGGGACCTACGAGCAGTACTTC.

The chain employs TRBV12-5 and TRBJ2-3; TRBD1 agrees at 10 bases. Per the germline V gene, CDR1 is LGHNT and CDR2 is FRNRAP. The ends lost 5 bases at V and 4 bases at J; junction bases unmatched: 3. This CDR3 contains 14 residues. The CDR3 reads CASGRQGASDTQYF. The CDR3 DNA reads TGTGCTAGTGGTCGACAGGGGGCGTCAGATACGCAGTATTTT. Drawing the rest from reference TRBV12-5 and TRBJ2-3, the complete variable domain is DARVTQTPRHKVTEMGQEVTMRCQPILGHNTVFWYRQTMMQGLELLAYFRNRAPLDDSGMPKDRFSAEMPDATLATLKIQPSEPRDSAVYFCASGRQGASDTQYFGPGTRLTVL.

The chain has TRBV19 and TRBJ1-6; the D gene is possibly TRBD1 (5 bases). Germline loops: CDR1 LNHDA, CDR2 SQIVND (reference sequence). V was pared by 8 bases and J by 5 bases, with 22 bases between. The length of the CDR3 is 17 residues. The CDR3 sequence is CASRGPAGTGDNSPLHF. For the CDR3, the DNA is TGTGCCAGTCGTGGTCCGGCCGGGACGGGGGATAATTCACCCCTCCACTTT.

The rearrangement joins TRBV19 to TRBJ1-5, with D perhaps matching TRBD1 (6 bases). There are 16 residues in the CDR3. CDR1 and CDR2 from the germline V gene are LNHDA and SQIVND (reference sequence). V was clipped by 5 bases and J by 0 bases, with 14 bases between them. The CDR3 loop reads CASSPKTGLSNQPQHF. In DNA, the CDR3 is TGTGCCAGTAGTCCGAAGACAGGTCTTAGCAATCAGCCCCAGCATTTT.

The chain uses TRBV2 and TRBJ2-1; tentatively, D is TRBD1 (5 bases). The CDR3 covers 10 residues. The germline V gene encodes CDR1 SNHLY and CDR2 FYNNEI. Trimming stripped 8 bases from V and 12 bases from J, with 11 bases between. The CDR3 nucleotides are TGTGCCAGCCAGGACATACGGCAGTTCTTC. This sequence encodes CASQDIRQFF.

The chain employs TRBV4-1 and TRBJ2-3, with TRBD2 matching 12 bases. From germline, CDR1 is MGHRA and CDR2 YSYEKL. Trimming removed 3 bases from V and 3 bases from J; junction bases left unmatched: 13. The CDR3 contains 19 residues. The CDR3 region is CASSHPGGLAGGGTDTQYF. The CDR3 nucleotides read TGCGCCAGCAGCCACCCCGGGGGACTAGCGGGCGGAGGGACAGATACGCAGTATTTT.

The gene calls are TRBV24-1 and TRBJ1-4; maybe TRBD1 (5 bases). The V end was cut by 5 bases, the J end by 8 bases, with 8 bases between. CDR3 length: 12 residues. The germline V gene has CDR1 KGHDR and CDR2 SFDVKD. The DNA for the CDR3 is TGTGCCACCAGTGTCCGGGGGGAAAAACTGTTTTTT. Translation gives CATSVRGEKLFF.

The chain is built from TRBV29-1 and TRBJ1-1, with D maybe TRBD1 (5 bases). Trimming stripped 7 bases from V and 4 bases from J, with 16 bases between. The CDR3 totals 13 residues. Germline V lookup: CDR1 SQVTM, CDR2 ANQGSEA. In DNA, the CDR3 is TGCAGCGCCTCCAGGGAAGAGAGCACTGAAGCTTTCTTT. Translating it yields CSASREESTEAFF. Full variable domain (missing parts from reference TRBV29-1 and TRBJ1-1): SAVISQKPSRDICQRGTSLTIQCQVDSQVTMMFWYRQQPGQSLTLIATANQGSEATYESGFVIDKFPISRPNLTFSTLTVSNMSPEDSSIYLCSASREESTEAFFGQGTRLTVV.

The chain has TRBV30 and TRBJ1-5, with D hard to call. CDR1 is GTSNPN and CDR2 is SVGIG in the germline V gene (reference sequence). The V and J ends lost 3 bases and 0 bases respectively, with 12 bases between them. This CDR3 contains 15 residues. The CDR3 is CAWSLGEGSNQPQHF. CDR3 nucleotide sequence: TGTGCCTGGAGCCTCGGAGAAGGTAGCAATCAGCCCCAGCATTTT.

V usage is TRBV3-1 (or the pseudogene TRBV3-2) and J usage is TRBJ2-5, with D possibly TRBD2 on 7 matching bases. The CDR3 totals 13 residues. Germline V CDR1 and CDR2: LGHDT, YNNKEL (reference sequence). Trimming took 4 bases from V and 5 from J, leaving 11 bases between them. CDR3 amino acids: CASSRSGGETQYF. CDR3 coding DNA: TGTGCCAGCAGCCGGTCGGGGGGCGAGACCCAGTACTTC.

The chain combines TRBV19 with TRBJ1-1, with D possibly TRBD1 on 6 matching bases. This CDR3 comprises 14 residues. Germline CDR1 is LNHDA and CDR2 is SQIVND (reference sequence). The ends were cut back, 6 bases at V and 3 bases at J, with 14 bases in the middle. The CDR3 spells CASSPRGWDTEAFF. In DNA, the CDR3 is TGTGCCAGTAGCCCCAGGGGATGGGACACTGAAGCTTTCTTT.

The chain links TRBV28 to TRBJ1-1; weak D call: TRBD1 (6 bases). The germline V and J ends were trimmed by 7 bases and 3 bases, with 12 bases remaining between them. Germline V gene data show CDR1 as MDHEN and CDR2 as SYDVKM. The CDR3 is made up of 13 amino acids. In DNA, the CDR3 is TGTGCCAGCATACGACAGGTAGACACTGAAGCTTTCTTT. The encoded protein is CASIRQVDTEAFF.

V and J are TRBV19 and TRBJ1-5; D possibly corresponds to TRBD1 (6 bases). Germline V gene data show CDR1 as LNHDA and CDR2 as SQIVND (reference sequence). The CDR3 has 14 residues. V lost 1 base to trimming and J lost 5 bases, with 9 bases between them. In nucleotides, the CDR3 is TGTGCCAGTAGTATAGGCGCAGGGGATCAGCCCCAGCATTTT. This translates into CASSIGAGDQPQHF.

There are a few counts of this clone. The chain joins TRBV11-2 to TRBJ1-2, with TRBD1 matching 10 bases. The CDR3 contains 15 residues. Germline V lookup: CDR1 SGHAT, CDR2 FQNNGV. Trimming at V came to 6 bases and at J to 0 bases, leaving 4 bases not matched to a gene. The CDR3 region has the DNA TGTGCCAGCAGTAGAGGACAGGGGGCTAACTATGGCTACACCTTC. Its translation: CASSRGQGANYGYTF.

The V gene is TRBV2, the J gene TRBJ2-3; TRBD1 aligns across 7 bases. Germline CDR1 SNHLY, CDR2 FYNNEI. CDR3 size: 14 residues. Trimming removed 2 bases from V and 4 bases from J; junction bases left unmatched: 3. CDR3 sequence reads: CASSELGGPDTQYF. As DNA, the CDR3 is TGTGCCAGCAGTGAACTAGGGGGCCCAGATACGCAGTATTTT.